A single TCR beta chain is shown here with its context. Its specificity is not known. The data originate from a study of PD-1 blockade in classical Hodgkin lymphoma. Study-wide results and limits: Partial responders and progressors had significantly lower baseline TCR diversity. Significantly greater TCR diversity emerged by C4D1 in CD4+ cells but not CD8+ cells.

The CDR3 consists of 16 residues. The germline CDR1 and CDR2 sequences are MGHDK and SYGVNS. Losses at the gene ends were 4 bases for V and 6 bases for J; bases not matched to a gene: 9. Specified time point: cycle 4 day 1 (C4D1), after 6 weeks of nivolumab. Every patient was affected by relapse after autologous stem cell transplantation, while exposure to brentuximab vedotin was not uniform. Here immunoSEQ multiplex PCR was the method, and the copy in TCRdb shows in-frame clones only, minus some. The sample includes approximately 8,000 clones, about four fifths of them seen just once. Sequencing was performed on peripheral blood mononuclear cells (PBMCs), taken before the fourth cycle of nivolumab. J is TRBJ2-2 and V is TRBV25-1; 9 bases agree with TRBD1. The receptor was isolated from a human donor with classical Hodgkin lymphoma. The CDR3 spells CASSAPQGAVSGELFF. The CDR3 DNA is TGTGCCAGCAGTGCGCCACAGGGGGCGGTTTCCGGGGAGCTGTTTTTT.